These T cell receptor beta chains were read from a single sample in a study of CD8+CD57+ T cells in acquired aplastic anemia. TCRdb used MiXCR to reprocess the reads, holding one entry per CDR3 protein. The data contain about 160,000 distinct CDR3 sequences, around 50% of them singletons. The sample consisted of sorted CD4+, CD8+, or CD8+CD57+ T cells (not recorded which) from PBMCs. The origin of the receptors is a human donor with aplastic anemia. CDR3s include the opening cysteine and the closing phenylalanine or tryptophan. The order of the fields is D gene, V gene, clone size, J gene, CDR3 protein, CDR3 DNA. The D gene is left open where the match is weak. Clone size appears in some rows only: once, few, many, or a class for an expanded clone.

>TRBD1|TRBV15|-|TRBJ2-7
CATSRGTGREQYF
TGTGCCACCAGCAGGGGGACAGGGCGCGAGCAGTACTTC
>-|TRBV7-3|-|TRBJ2-7
CASSQESYEQYF
TGTGCCAGCAGCCAAGAGTCCTACGAGCAGTACTTC
>-|TRBV5-1|once|TRBJ1-3
CASSPQGTGGSGNTICF
TGCGCCAGCAGCCCCCAGGGAACTGGGGGTTCTGGAAACACCATATGTTTT
>-|TRBV7-2|many|TRBJ1-6
CASSSPNSPLHF
TGTGCCAGCAGCTCTCCTAATTCACCCCTCCACTTT
>-|TRBV7-2|-|TRBJ1-3
CASTNPGPGNTIYF
TGTGCCAGCACCAACCCGGGTCCTGGAAACACCATATATTTT
>-|TRBV11-1|-|TRBJ2-7
CASSLALWGQPSSYEQYF
TGTGCCAGCAGCTTAGCACTTTGGGGACAACCTTCATCCTACGAGCAGTACTTC
>TRBD1|TRBV18|-|TRBJ2-1
CASSPGQDNEQFF
TGTGCCAGCTCACCCGGACAGGACAATGAGCAGTTCTTC
>-|TRBV10-3|-|TRBJ1-3
CAISESMRSSGNTIYF
TGTGCCATCAGTGAGTCGATGCGTTCCTCTGGAAACACCATATATTTT
>TRBD1|TRBV7-2|-|TRBJ1-4
CASSSLGTGVKLFF
TGTGCCAGCAGCTCCCTTGGGACAGGGGTAAAACTGTTTTTT
>-|TRBV7-2|-|TRBJ1-5
CASSLTGSHSNQPQHF
TGTGCCAGCAGCTTAACGGGCAGTCATAGCAATCAGCCCCAGCATTTT
>-|TRBV7-9|many|TRBJ1-2
CASRKGVDGYTF
TGTGCCAGCAGGAAGGGGGTAGACGGCTACACCTTC
>-|TRBV6-1|-|TRBJ1-6
CASSESGGSPLHF
TGTGCCAGCAGTGAATCGGGGGGATCACCCCTCCACTTT
>-|TRBV10-3|-|TRBJ2-7
CAISEGSLVSEQYF
TGTGCCATCAGTGAAGGGTCATTGGTATCCGAGCAGTACTTC
>TRBD1|TRBV27|-|TRBJ1-5
CAGRGKGNQPQHF
TGTGCCGGCAGGGGGAAAGGGAATCAGCCCCAGCATTTT
>-|TRBV15|many|TRBJ2-7
CATSRSGTVAYEQYF
TGTGCCACCAGCAGATCCGGGACTGTTGCCTACGAGCAGTACTTC
>-|TRBV7-9|-|TRBJ1-2
CASSFGEEGYTF
TGTGCCAGCAGCTTCGGGGAGGAAGGCTACACCTTC
>-|TRBV4-3|-|TRBJ1-5
CASSQEASGSASTQHF
TGCGCCAGCAGCCAAGAGGCAAGCGGGTCGGCTAGTACGCAGCATTTT
>TRBD2|TRBV10-3|-|TRBJ2-3
CAISPAGVTDTQYF
TGTGCCATCAGTCCAGCGGGAGTCACAGATACGCAGTATTTT
>-|TRBV19|-|TRBJ2-7
CASPRRDRHYEQYF
TGTGCCAGTCCCCGTCGGGATCGACACTACGAGCAGTACTTC
>-|TRBV7-8|-|TRBJ1-2
CASSLEGGLNYGYTF
TGTGCCAGCAGCTTAGAGGGAGGACTTAACTATGGCTACACCTTC
>-|TRBV9|-|TRBJ1-1
CASSPWEIPTEAFF
TGTGCCAGCAGCCCCTGGGAGATTCCCACTGAAGCTTTCTTT
>-|TRBV6-1|many|TRBJ1-6
CASSKRDSYNSPLHF
TGTGCCAGCAGCAAGAGAGACTCCTATAATTCACCCCTCCACTTT
>-|TRBV7-2|many|TRBJ2-1
CASSFVSQGGDEQFF
TGTGCCAGCAGCTTCGTTTCGCAGGGAGGCGATGAGCAGTTCTTC
>-|TRBV19|-|TRBJ1-3
CASSLRGTGNTIYF
TGTGCCAGTAGTCTCAGGGGAACTGGAAACACCATATATTTT
>TRBD2|TRBV10-3|-|TRBJ2-3
CAISVGGSPTDTQYF
TGTGCCATCAGTGTCGGCGGGAGTCCCACAGATACGCAGTATTTT
>-|TRBV5-1|many|TRBJ1-4
CASSLVQGEKLFF
TGCGCCAGCAGCTTGGTACAGGGTGAAAAACTGTTTTTT
>-|TRBV18|-|TRBJ1-3
CASSPLPFSSGNTIYF
TGTGCCAGCTCACCATTACCGTTCAGCTCTGGAAACACCATATATTTT
>-|TRBV4-1|many|TRBJ2-1
CASSQVWERDNEQFF
TGCGCCAGCAGCCAAGTGTGGGAAAGAGACAATGAGCAGTTCTTC